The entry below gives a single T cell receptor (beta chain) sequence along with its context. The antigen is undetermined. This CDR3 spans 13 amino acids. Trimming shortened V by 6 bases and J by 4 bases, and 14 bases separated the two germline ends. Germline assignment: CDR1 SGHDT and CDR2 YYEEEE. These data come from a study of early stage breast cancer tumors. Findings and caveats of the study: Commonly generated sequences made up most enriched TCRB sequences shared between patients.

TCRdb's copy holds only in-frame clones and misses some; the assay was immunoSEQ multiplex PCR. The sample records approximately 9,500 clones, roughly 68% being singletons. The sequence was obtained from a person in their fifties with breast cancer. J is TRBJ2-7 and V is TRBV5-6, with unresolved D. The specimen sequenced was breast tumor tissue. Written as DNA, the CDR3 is TGTGCCAGCACCACCCCCAATAATTACGAGCAGTACTTC. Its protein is CASTTPNNYEQYF.